What follows are 30 T cell receptor beta chains derived from one specimen sequenced in a study of blood T cell repertoires in COVID-19. Assay: immunoSEQ multiplex PCR; the TCRdb copy retains only in-frame clones and omits some. The sample yields 150,000 to 200,000 clones, over 80% seen once. The sample comprised peripheral blood. Receptors originate from a woman of 80 years or more with COVID-19, enrolled during active disease.

CDR3 nucleotides: TGTGCCAGCAGTTCACTAGCGACGGTCTCCTACAATGAGCAGTTCTTC. This gives the protein CASSSLATVSYNEQFF. This chain connects TRBV28 to TRBJ2-1, with 7 bases aligning to TRBD2. The germline V gene has CDR1 MDHEN and CDR2 SYDVKM. This CDR3 has 16 residues. The V gene end was trimmed by 4 bases and the J gene end by 0 bases; junction bases not matched to a gene: 6.

The chain combines TRBV18 with TRBJ2-3, with D tentatively TRBD2 (5 bases). The V end was cut by 6 bases, the J end by 4 bases, with 17 bases between. The CDR3 length is 15 residues. Germline values: CDR1 KGHSH, CDR2 LQKENI. The CDR3 sequence: CASSPTGTSADTQYF. CDR3 DNA sequence: TGTGCCAGCTCGCCCACGGGAACTTCGGCAGATACGCAGTATTTT.

The V and J genes are TRBV7-2 and TRBJ2-5; no firm D call. The CDR3 covers 11 residues. CDR1 is SGHTA, CDR2 FQGNSA, per germline. V was cut by 2 bases and J by 5 bases, with 3 bases left in between. The CDR3 loop is CASSLLETQYF. Written as DNA, the CDR3 is TGTGCCAGCAGCTTACTGGAGACCCAGTACTTC.

The V and J genes are TRBV6-2 or TRBV6-3 and TRBJ1-2; 7 bases agree with TRBD1. CDR1 is MNHEY, CDR2 SVGEGT, per germline. The CDR3 contains 14 residues. V lost 2 bases and J lost 5; bases outside the gene matches: 5. The CDR3 loop is CASSYDQGVYGYTF. The CDR3 DNA is TGTGCCAGCAGTTACGACCAGGGGGTGTATGGCTACACCTTC.

The rearrangement uses TRBV18 and TRBJ1-5; no definite D call. CDR3 length: 17 residues. Trimming took off 4 bases at V and 0 bases at J, with 16 bases between the two ends. In germline, CDR1 is KGHSH, CDR2 LQKENI. CDR3 DNA sequence: TGTGCCAGCTCACAAAACGGCGGGAGCCATAGCAATCAGCCCCAGCATTTT. Protein: CASSQNGGSHSNQPQHF.

The J gene is TRBJ2-7, the V gene TRBV5-1; 14 bases fit TRBD2. CDR1 and CDR2 (germline): SGHRS, YFSETQ. The V segment lost 4 bases and the J segment 2 bases; nucleotides outside the gene matches: 8. This CDR3 has 17 amino acids. The CDR3 DNA is TGCGCCAGCAGCCCCGGACAGGGACTAGCGGGAGCCTACGAGCAGTACTTC. This sequence encodes CASSPGQGLAGAYEQYF.

The chain combines TRBV4-1 with TRBJ2-2; 12 bases agree with TRBD2. In germline, CDR1 is MGHRA, CDR2 YSYEKL. J was trimmed by 7 bases and V by 2 bases; bases with no gene match: 11. The CDR3 loop spans 18 amino acids. The chain's CDR3 is CASSQQPTSGSTNGELFF. The CDR3 DNA reads TGCGCCAGCAGCCAACAACCGACTAGCGGGAGTACTAACGGGGAGCTGTTTTTT.

Notes on this clone: An end of the junction differs from the germline gene, which may be a read error. The genes are TRBV7-9 and TRBJ2-1; possibly TRBD1 for D (6 bases). This CDR3 is built from 16 residues. Looked up from germline, CDR1 is SEHNR and CDR2 is FQNEAQ (reference sequence). CDR3 in amino acids: CASGFPPGRGYNEQFF. The DNA for the CDR3 is TGTGCCAGCGGCTTCCCGCCGGGCAGGGGCTACAATGAGCAGTTCTTC.

This rearrangement joins TRBV21-1 to TRBJ1-3; the table's TRBD1 call for D was not verified on the DNA. TRBV21-1 is labeled a pseudogene. The CDR3 covers 15 residues. CDR3 coding DNA: TGTGCCAGCAGCAAGGGGACAGGGTCTGGAAACACCATATATTTT. This codes for CASSKGTGSGNTIYF.

The chain combines TRBV6-5 with TRBJ2-1; TRBD2 is a possible D gene (6 bases). The CDR3 has 15 residues. The V gene lost 8 bases and the J gene lost 2 bases, with 16 bases spanning the gap. Germline CDR1 reads MNHEY; CDR2 reads SVGAGI. The CDR3 DNA reads as TGTGCCAGCTGTTTCCGGGACTCCGCCTACAATGAGCAGTTCTTC. Protein sequence: CASCFRDSAYNEQFF.

The gene calls are TRBV20-1 and TRBJ2-1; 12 nucleotides line up with TRBD2. Trimming at V came to 3 bases and at J to 1 base, leaving 4 bases not matched to a gene. There are 16 residues in the CDR3. Germline lookup yields CDR1 DFQATT and CDR2 SNEGSKA (reference sequence). In DNA form, the CDR3 reads TGCAGTGCTAGTTCGCTAGCGGGGGGGTCCTACAATGAGCAGTTCTTC. This translates into CSASSLAGGSYNEQFF.

J is TRBJ1-3 and V is TRBV25-1, with D unresolved. The CDR3 runs to 15 residues. Per germline, CDR1 MGHDK and CDR2 SYGVNS. Trimming took off 6 bases at V and 0 bases at J, with 12 bases between the two ends. The CDR3 is CASSRSQASGNTIYF. CDR3 DNA: TGTGCCAGCAGCCGAAGCCAAGCCTCTGGAAACACCATATATTTT.

A word on this clone: One end of the junction is discordant with germline, which a read error may explain. The V call is TRBV19, the J call TRBJ2-3, with TRBD2 matching 10 bases. This CDR3 spans 15 amino acids. Germline lookup yields CDR1 LNHDA and CDR2 SQIVND (reference sequence). CDR3 loop: CASRGLAENTDAQYF. CDR3 in DNA: TGTGCCAGTAGAGGACTAGCGGAAAACACAGATGCGCAGTATTTT. The full variable domain, its missing parts supplied by reference TRBV19 and TRBJ2-3, is DGGITQSPKYLFRKEGQNVTLSCEQNLNHDAMYWYRQDPGQGLRLIYYSQIVNDFQKGDIAEGYSVSREKKESFPLTVTSAQKNPTAFYLCASRGLAENTDAQYFGPGTRLTVL.

This chain connects TRBV11-3 to TRBJ2-3; D is unresolved. Deletions cut 5 bases from V and 2 bases from J, with 5 bases between. The CDR3 runs 12 residues. Germline V gene data show CDR1 as SGHNT and CDR2 as YENEEA. The CDR3 DNA is TGTGCCAGCAGCACATACACAGATACGCAGTATTTT. Translation: CASSTYTDTQYF.

The V call is TRBV5-1, the J call TRBJ1-1; D is possibly TRBD1 (6 bases). V was shortened by 5 bases and J by 4 bases, with 18 bases between the two germline ends. The CDR3 consists of 15 residues. From germline, CDR1 is SGHRS and CDR2 YFSETQ. The CDR3 here is CASSLSTGSGTEAFF. The DNA of the CDR3 is TGCGCCAGCAGTTTAAGTACAGGGTCCGGCACTGAAGCTTTCTTT.

The CDR3: CASSDTEVWGKGTYGYTF. The CDR3 DNA reads as TGTGCCAGCAGTGATACCGAAGTTTGGGGCAAGGGAACGTATGGCTACACCTTC. This sequence joins TRBV25-1 and TRBJ1-2; weak D call: TRBD1 (5 bases). Germline CDR1 and CDR2: MGHDK and SYGVNS. The length of the CDR3 is 18 residues. Trimming shortened V by 3 bases and J by 5 bases, and 25 bases separated the two germline ends.

The chain employs TRBV6-1 and TRBJ2-5, with 10 bases lining up with TRBD2. With 3 bases clipped from V and 2 bases from J, the junction kept 3 bases outside the gene matches. Germline CDR1 reads MNHNS; CDR2 reads SASEGT. The CDR3 loop spans 15 amino acids. The CDR3 spells CASSEGTSEQETQYF. CDR3 DNA: TGTGCCAGCAGTGAGGGGACTAGCGAACAAGAGACCCAGTACTTC.

The gene calls are TRBV10-2 and TRBJ1-1; 7 bases map to TRBD1. Looked up from germline, CDR1 is WSHSY and CDR2 is SAAADI. V lost 5 bases and J lost 3; bases outside the gene matches: 6. The CDR3 runs to 14 residues. DNA of the CDR3: TGCGCCAGCAGTTCCGGGACAGCAGACACTGAAGCTTTCTTT. Translation gives CASSSGTADTEAFF.

The chain recombines TRBV9 with TRBJ1-2, with 9 bases that match TRBD1. Per the germline V gene, CDR1 is SGDLS and CDR2 is YYNGEE. This CDR3 spans 13 amino acids. The V gene end was trimmed by 5 bases and the J gene end by 6 bases; junction bases not matched to a gene: 5. The chain's CDR3 is CASRRDRGNGYTF. The CDR3, as DNA: TGTGCCAGCAGACGCGACAGGGGGAATGGCTACACCTTC.

The CDR3 region is CASDRGFPPNTEAFF. DNA for the CDR3: TGCGCCAGCGACAGGGGTTTTCCCCCGAACACTGAAGCTTTCTTT. The chain couples TRBV5-1 to TRBJ1-1, with 8 bases that match TRBD1. CDR1 is SGHRS, CDR2 YFSETQ, per germline. V was pared by 7 bases and J by 1 base, with 9 bases of the junction left unmatched. The CDR3 covers 15 residues.

The chain carries TRBV6-6 and TRBJ1-1; 7 bases match TRBD1. The CDR3 runs to 13 residues. Germline CDR1 reads MNHNY; CDR2 reads SVGAGI (reference sequence). V lost 4 bases and J lost 7; bases outside the gene matches: 6. Here the CDR3 DNA reads TGTGCCAGCAGTTCACTCCCAGGGGGTGAAGCTTTCTTT. Residues: CASSSLPGGEAFF.

V is TRBV11-2 and J is TRBJ2-7; 9 bases are a match to TRBD2. Per germline, CDR1 SGHAT and CDR2 FQNNGV. The V segment lost 4 bases and the J segment 6 bases; nucleotides outside the gene matches: 13. The CDR3 sequence is 16 residues long. This CDR3 is CASSSNLAGRGGEQYF. CDR3 nucleotides: TGTGCCAGCAGCTCGAATCTAGCGGGACGCGGGGGCGAGCAGTACTTC. Complete variable domain (other parts from reference TRBV11-2 and TRBJ2-7): EAGVAQSPRYKIIEKRQSVAFWCNPISGHATLYWYQQILGQGPKLLIQFQNNGVVDDSQLPKDRFSAERLKGVDSTLKIQPAKLEDSAVYLCASSSNLAGRGGEQYFGPGTRLTVT.

The chain couples TRBV18 to TRBJ1-4; weak D call: TRBD1 (6 bases). The CDR3 sequence is 16 residues long. Trimming took 3 bases from V and 4 from J, leaving 15 bases between them. CDR1 is KGHSH and CDR2 is LQKENI in the germline V gene. As DNA, the CDR3 is TGTGCCAGCTCACCCCAGGCCAGGGGCGTTAATGAAAAACTGTTTTTT. Residues: CASSPQARGVNEKLFF.

V usage is TRBV24-1 and J usage is TRBJ1-4; unclear D gene. This CDR3 contains 13 residues. The V end lost 9 bases, the J end lost 14 bases, and 21 bases lay between the germline ends. CDR1 is KGHDR, CDR2 SFDVKD, per germline. The CDR3 DNA reads as TGTGCCACCCGACGAGGAGCACCCGGTGACCTGTTTTTT. It is translated as CATRRGAPGDLFF.

CDR3 protein: CASSMGPNQPQHF. CDR3 DNA: TGTGCCAGTAGTATGGGGCCTAATCAGCCCCAGCATTTT. The chain combines TRBV19 with TRBJ1-5; D is possibly TRBD1 (5 bases). This CDR3 contains 13 residues. V lost 3 bases and J lost 4, with 7 bases in between. Germline V gives CDR1 LNHDA, CDR2 SQIVND (reference sequence).

This chain connects TRBV19 to TRBJ1-5, with unresolved D. The germline V gene encodes CDR1 LNHDA and CDR2 SQIVND (reference sequence). The V end lost 6 bases, the J end lost 2 bases, and 14 bases lay between the germline ends. CDR3 length: 15 amino acids. CDR3 in DNA: TGTGCCAGTAGGGGAAGAGGACTGGGCAATCAGCCCCAGCATTTT. This translates into CASRGRGLGNQPQHF.

The gene calls are TRBV7-2 and TRBJ1-3; D is uncertain. Germline CDR1 is SGHTA and CDR2 is FQGNSA. The CDR3 is 16 amino acids. V lost 2 bases, J lost 3 bases, and 14 bases lay in between. DNA of the CDR3: TGTGCCAGCAGCTTAAGCGGTAGCGGTGTTGGAAACACCATATATTTT. Its translation is CASSLSGSGVGNTIYF.

V gene TRBV5-1 combines with J gene TRBJ1-2; no reliable D call. The CDR3 totals 12 residues. Trimming removed 6 bases at V and 8 bases at J, with 14 bases between. Germline assignment: CDR1 SGHRS and CDR2 YFSETQ. Here the CDR3 DNA reads TGCGCCAGCAACAACGATCCCTCGGGCTACACCTTC. It yields the protein CASNNDPSGYTF.

This chain links TRBV18 with TRBJ2-3, with 10 bases that match TRBD2. Germline CDR1 reads KGHSH; CDR2 reads LQKENI. V lost 3 bases and J lost 1; bases outside the gene matches: 19. This CDR3 has 21 amino acids. CDR3 in amino acids: CASSPLGGTSGAPGGTDTQYF. CDR3 coding DNA: TGTGCCAGCTCACCCCTCGGGGGAACTAGCGGGGCCCCGGGGGGCACAGATACGCAGTATTTT. Drawing the rest from reference TRBV18 and TRBJ2-3, the complete variable domain is NAGVMQNPRHLVRRRGQEARLRCSPMKGHSHVYWYRQLPEEGLKFMVYLQKENIIDESGMPKERFSAEFPKEGPSILRIQQVVRGDSAAYFCASSPLGGTSGAPGGTDTQYFGPGTRLTVL.

The CDR3 loop reads CSVTGSMNTEAFF. The CDR3 nucleotides read TGCAGCGTTACAGGGAGCATGAACACTGAAGCTTTCTTT. The chain uses TRBV29-1 and TRBJ1-1; tentatively, D is TRBD1 (6 bases). The germline V and J ends were trimmed by 5 bases and 0 bases, with 10 bases remaining between them. There are 13 residues in the CDR3. Germline values: CDR1 SQVTM, CDR2 ANQGSEA.